This T cell receptor (beta chain) is from a study of T-cell reconstitution after alpha-beta-depleted transplantation in children. Study-level results: The main origin of T-cell counts and diversity one year after transplant was newly produced T cells. Expanded graft clones, several hundred of them, were reportedly the source of alpha-beta T cells about two months after transplant. Surviving thymic progenitors and recipient T cells were the source of high TCRbeta diversity at day 60 in some patients.

This clonotype was detected many times. Its antigen is as yet unknown. The authors prepared the TCRbeta library with unique molecular identifiers. From the PCR reads, TCRdb called clonotypes with MiXCR, one entry per CDR3 protein. Among 200,000 to 250,000 distinct CDR3 sequences listed, 8.2% were seen once. This CDR3 region has 15 residues. CDR1 and CDR2 (germline): MNHEY, SVGAGI. V lost 0 bases and J lost 4, with 13 bases in between. This TCR derives from a male patient between 10 and 17 years old who had a stem cell transplant for acute lymphoblastic leukemia, so the T cells may come from the graft donor. This rearrangement joins TRBV6-5 to TRBJ2-7, with D unclear. Sample: PBMCs, mostly from graft donor cells, taken 180 days after TCRalphabeta/CD19-depleted stem cell transplant. CDR3 nucleotides: TGTGCCAGCAGTTACTCGTCGCCCCTCGAGTACGAGCAGTACTTC. It is translated as CASSYSSPLEYEQYF.